The T cell receptor (beta chain) described here comes from a study of T cell repertoires in cytomegalovirus infection. Study in general: Carrying CMV and the relevant HLA type showed in public TCR beta signatures. Notes on the study in general: Using cumulative public TCR beta family frequency, the authors identified those who carried CMV together with the relevant HLA. HLA-C-restricted CMV clonotypes gave the most frequent clonotype in two of eight donors.

TCRdb independently ran MiXCR on the reads; one entry per CDR3 protein. This table holds hundreds of thousands of distinct CDR3 sequences, roughly 16% found once. This clonotype was detected a few times. Its antigen is unknown. CDR3 size: 14 residues. Germline V gene lookup returns CDR1 LNHDA and CDR2 SQIVND (reference sequence). J lost 6 bases, V lost 6 bases, and 9 bases had no gene match. Sequenced: PBMCs. The chain employs TRBV19 and TRBJ2-3; 7 positions match TRBD1. This sequence originates from a human donor in good health (CMV status not recorded). Some clones in this sample may be carry-over from other donors' samples. CDR3 DNA: TGTGCCAGTAGCGGGACAGCGTTTTCGGATACGCAGTATTTT. Its translation is CASSGTAFSDTQYF.